Sequencing of this T cell receptor (beta chain) was carried out in a study of CD8+ T cells in alopecia areata. Specified treatment: oral pan-JAK inhibitor, 5-10 mg twice daily. Following extraction, RNA underwent reverse transcription to cDNA, which served as the sequencing template. Clones were read by immunoSEQ multiplex PCR, and TCRdb kept only the in-frame ones, dropping some. The table has about 200,000 clones, about two fifths seen once. This clone showed up just once. The V gene lost 4 bases and the J gene lost 5 bases, with 15 bases spanning the gap. CDR1 SGHRS and CDR2 YFSETQ come from the germline V gene. The CDR3 totals 14 residues.

The sample consisted of CD4+ T cells sorted from blood, taken at roughly week 30, from a patient treated with tofacitinib. The receptor was derived from a human donor with alopecia areata. The rearrangement joins TRBV5-1 to TRBJ1-1, with D maybe TRBD1 (5 bases). CDR3: CASSPQGYGTEAFF. The CDR3 DNA reads TGCGCCAGCAGCCCCCAGGGCTACGGGACTGAAGCTTTCTTT.